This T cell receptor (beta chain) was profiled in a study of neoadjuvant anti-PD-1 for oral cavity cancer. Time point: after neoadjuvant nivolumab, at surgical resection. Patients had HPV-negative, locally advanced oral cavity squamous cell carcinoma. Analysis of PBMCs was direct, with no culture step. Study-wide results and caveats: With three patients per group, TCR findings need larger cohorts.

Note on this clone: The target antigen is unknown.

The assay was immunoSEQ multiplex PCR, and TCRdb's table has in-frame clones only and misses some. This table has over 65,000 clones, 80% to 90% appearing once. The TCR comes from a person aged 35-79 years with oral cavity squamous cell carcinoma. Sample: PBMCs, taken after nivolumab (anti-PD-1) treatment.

The CDR3 bases are TGCGCCAGCAGCTTAGGCAGTTTGACCGGGGAGCTGTTTTTT. It yields the protein CASSLGSLTGELFF. The genes are TRBV5-1 and TRBJ2-2, with D uncertain. The CDR3 contains 14 residues. Trimming took 2 bases from V and 5 from J, leaving 10 bases between them. Germline V gene data show CDR1 as SGHRS and CDR2 as YFSETQ. The full variable domain, rest sourced from reference TRBV5-1 and TRBJ2-2, is KAGVTQTPRYLIKTRGQQVTLSCSPISGHRSVSWYQQTPGQGLQFLFEYFSETQRNKGNFPGRFSGRQFSNSRSEMNVSTLELGDSALYLCASSLGSLTGELFFGEGSRLTVL.